This T cell receptor beta chain is drawn from a study of cytomegalovirus exposure and HLA in healthy donors. The primer mix had 60 Vbeta and 13 Jbeta primers. Data came from immunoSEQ multiplex PCR; TCRdb stores just in-frame clones and leaves some out. The top ten hold over 4% of the sample, which has over 150,000 clones, about 81% seen once. This sequence originates from a young man in good health and CMV-seropositive. Sequencing was performed on PBMCs.

Here the CDR3 DNA reads TGCGCCAGCAGTCAACCAGGGGAGTACTTC. Amino acids: CASSQPGEYF. The V and J genes are TRBV23-1 and TRBJ2-7; D might be TRBD1 (6 bases). TRBV23-1 is treated as an ORF (open reading frame) with a function not yet certain. The CDR3 totals 10 residues. Trimming pared 2 bases from V and 11 bases from J, leaving 7 bases between.